This TCR beta chain was sequenced for a study of control samples from healthy donors and cancer patients. Germline V gene lookup returns CDR1 SGHVS and CDR2 FQNEAQ. Trimming shortened V by 1 base and J by 4 bases, and 8 bases separated the two germline ends. CDR3 length equals 14 residues. Measured with immunoSEQ multiplex PCR; TCRdb has only the in-frame clones, and not every one. The sample contains 120,000 or so clones, about nine tenths of which appear only once. The sequenced sample was blood. This sequence originates from a man younger than 35 in good health. The chain employs TRBV7-8 and TRBJ2-1, with D maybe TRBD2 (5 bases). The CDR3 bases are TGTGCCAGCAGCTTAGGGGGAGTTTACAATGAGCAGTTCTTC. Protein: CASSLGGVYNEQFF.